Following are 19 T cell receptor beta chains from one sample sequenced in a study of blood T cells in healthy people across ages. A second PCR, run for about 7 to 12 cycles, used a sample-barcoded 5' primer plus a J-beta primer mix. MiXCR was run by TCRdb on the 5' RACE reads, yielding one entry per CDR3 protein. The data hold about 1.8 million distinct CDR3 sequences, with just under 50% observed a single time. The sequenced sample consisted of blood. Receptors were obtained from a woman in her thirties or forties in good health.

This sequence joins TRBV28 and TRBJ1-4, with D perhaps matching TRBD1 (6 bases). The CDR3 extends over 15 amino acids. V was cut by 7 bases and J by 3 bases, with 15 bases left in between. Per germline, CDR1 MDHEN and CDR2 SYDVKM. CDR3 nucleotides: TGTGCCAGCACCGGTCGGCCAGGGGCTAATGAAAAACTGTTTTTT. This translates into CASTGRPGANEKLFF.

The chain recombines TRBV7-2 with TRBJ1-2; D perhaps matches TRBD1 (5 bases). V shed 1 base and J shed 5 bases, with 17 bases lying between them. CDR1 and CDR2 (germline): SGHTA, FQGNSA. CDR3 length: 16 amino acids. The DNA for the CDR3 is TGTGCCAGCAGCTTAGAGCAGGGACGTATGACGTATGGCTACACCTTC. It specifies CASSLEQGRMTYGYTF.

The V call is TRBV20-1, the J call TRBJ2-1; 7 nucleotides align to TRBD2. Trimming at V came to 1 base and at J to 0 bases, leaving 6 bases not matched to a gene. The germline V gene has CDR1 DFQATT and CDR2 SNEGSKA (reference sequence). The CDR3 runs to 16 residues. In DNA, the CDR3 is TGCAGTGCTAGAGGAGTGGGGGGGAGCTCCTACAATGAGCAGTTCTTC. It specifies CSARGVGGSSYNEQFF.

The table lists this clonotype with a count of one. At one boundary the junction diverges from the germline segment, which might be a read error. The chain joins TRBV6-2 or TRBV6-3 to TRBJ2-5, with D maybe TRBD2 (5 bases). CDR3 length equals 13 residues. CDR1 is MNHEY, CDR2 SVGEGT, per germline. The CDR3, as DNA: TGTGCCGGCAGCCCGGGATTGTCAGGGACCCAGTACTTC. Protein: CAGSPGLSGTQYF.

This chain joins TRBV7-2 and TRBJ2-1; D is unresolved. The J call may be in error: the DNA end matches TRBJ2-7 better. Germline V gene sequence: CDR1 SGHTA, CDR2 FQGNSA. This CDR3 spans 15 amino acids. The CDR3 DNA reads TGTGCCAGCAGCGGTAACAGATCACCCTACAATGAGCAGTACTTC. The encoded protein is CASSGNRSPYNEQYF.

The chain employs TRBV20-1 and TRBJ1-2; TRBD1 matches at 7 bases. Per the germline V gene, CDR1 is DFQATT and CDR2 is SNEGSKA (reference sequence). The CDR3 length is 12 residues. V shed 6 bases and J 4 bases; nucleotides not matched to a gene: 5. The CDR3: CSAWTGTYGYTF. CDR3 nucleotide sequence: TGCAGTGCCTGGACAGGAACCTATGGCTACACCTTC.

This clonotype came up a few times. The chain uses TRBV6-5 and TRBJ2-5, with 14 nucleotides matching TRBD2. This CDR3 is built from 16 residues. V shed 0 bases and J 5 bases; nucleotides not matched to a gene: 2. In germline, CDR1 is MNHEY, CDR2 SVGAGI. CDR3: CASSYSRTSGGETQYF. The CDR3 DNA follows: TGTGCCAGCAGTTACTCGAGGACTAGCGGGGGGGAGACCCAGTACTTC.

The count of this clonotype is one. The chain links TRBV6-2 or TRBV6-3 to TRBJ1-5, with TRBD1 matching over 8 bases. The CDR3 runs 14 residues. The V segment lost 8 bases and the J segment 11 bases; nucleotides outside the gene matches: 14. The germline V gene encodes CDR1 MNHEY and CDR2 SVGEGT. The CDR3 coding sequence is TGTGCCAGCGGGACAGGTGGGTTTGACAGGGCCCAGCATTTT. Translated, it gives CASGTGGFDRAQHF.

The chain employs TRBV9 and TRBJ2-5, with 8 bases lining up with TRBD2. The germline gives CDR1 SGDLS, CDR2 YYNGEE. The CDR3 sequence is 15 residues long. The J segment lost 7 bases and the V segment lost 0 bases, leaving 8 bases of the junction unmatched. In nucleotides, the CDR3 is TGTGCCAGCAGCGTAGCTACGGGGACTAGGGGGACCCAGTACTTC. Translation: CASSVATGTRGTQYF.

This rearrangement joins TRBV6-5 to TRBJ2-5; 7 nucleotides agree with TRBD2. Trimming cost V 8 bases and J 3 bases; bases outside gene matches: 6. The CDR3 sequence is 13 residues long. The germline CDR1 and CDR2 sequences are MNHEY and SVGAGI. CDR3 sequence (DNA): TGTGCCAGCTGGGGGGGAGAGGAAGAGACCCAGTACTTC. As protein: CASWGGEEETQYF.

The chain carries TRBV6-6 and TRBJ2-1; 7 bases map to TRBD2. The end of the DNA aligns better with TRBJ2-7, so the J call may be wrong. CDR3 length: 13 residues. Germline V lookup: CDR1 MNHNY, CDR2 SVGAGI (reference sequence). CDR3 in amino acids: CASSREVGGEQYF. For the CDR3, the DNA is TGTGCCAGCAGTCGGGAGGTGGGTGGCGAGCAGTACTTC.

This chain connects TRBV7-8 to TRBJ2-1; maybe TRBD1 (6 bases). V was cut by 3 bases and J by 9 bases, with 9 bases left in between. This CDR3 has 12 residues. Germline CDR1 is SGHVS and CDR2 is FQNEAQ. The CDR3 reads CASSLNRAEQFF. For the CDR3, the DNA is TGTGCCAGCAGCTTGAACAGGGCTGAGCAGTTCTTC.

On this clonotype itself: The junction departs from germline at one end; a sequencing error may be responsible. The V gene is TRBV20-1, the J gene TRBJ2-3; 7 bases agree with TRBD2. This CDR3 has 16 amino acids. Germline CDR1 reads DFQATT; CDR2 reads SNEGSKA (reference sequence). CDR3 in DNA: TGCAGTGCTAGCGGGGGGAGTAGAGCGAGCACAGATGCGCAGTATTTT. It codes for CSASGGSRASTDAQYF.

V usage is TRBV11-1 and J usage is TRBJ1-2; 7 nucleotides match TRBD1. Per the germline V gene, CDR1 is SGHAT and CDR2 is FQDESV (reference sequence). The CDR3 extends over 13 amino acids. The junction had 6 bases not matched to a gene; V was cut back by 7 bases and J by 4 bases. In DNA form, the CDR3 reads TGTGCCAGCACCCAGACAGGGACCTATGGCTACACCTTC. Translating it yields CASTQTGTYGYTF. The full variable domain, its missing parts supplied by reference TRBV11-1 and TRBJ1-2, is EAEVAQSPRYKITEKSQAVAFWCDPISGHATLYWYRQILGQGPELLVQFQDESVVDDSQLPKDRFSAERLKGVDSTLKIQPAELGDSAMYLCASTQTGTYGYTFGSGTRLTVV.

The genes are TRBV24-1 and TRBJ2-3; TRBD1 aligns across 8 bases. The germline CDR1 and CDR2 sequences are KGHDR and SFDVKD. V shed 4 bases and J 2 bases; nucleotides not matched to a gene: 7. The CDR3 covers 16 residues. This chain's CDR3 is CATSDRTGRPTDTQYF. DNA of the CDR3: TGTGCCACCAGTGACCGGACAGGGCGTCCCACAGATACGCAGTATTTT.

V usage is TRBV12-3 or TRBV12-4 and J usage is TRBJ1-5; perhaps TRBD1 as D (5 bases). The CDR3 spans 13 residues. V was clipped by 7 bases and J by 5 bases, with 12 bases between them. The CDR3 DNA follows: TGTGCCAGCAAAAGGGACGCAGATCAGCCCCAGCATTTT. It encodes CASKRDADQPQHF.

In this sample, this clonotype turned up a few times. The CDR3 sequence: CASSQYGLAGIPETQYF. CDR3 bases: TGCGCCAGCAGCCAATATGGACTAGCGGGGATCCCAGAGACCCAGTACTTC. The chain recombines TRBV4-3 with TRBJ2-5; 12 bases are a match to TRBD2. V was pared by 2 bases and J by 4 bases, with 8 bases of the junction left unmatched. CDR3 size: 17 residues. The germline CDR1 and CDR2 sequences are LGHNA and YSLEER.

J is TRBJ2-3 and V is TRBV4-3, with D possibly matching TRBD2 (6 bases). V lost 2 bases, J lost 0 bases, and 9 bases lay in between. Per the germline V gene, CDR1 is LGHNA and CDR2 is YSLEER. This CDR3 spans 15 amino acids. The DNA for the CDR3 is TGCGCCAGCAGCCAAAGTGCGGGAAGCACAGATACGCAGTATTTT. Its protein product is CASSQSAGSTDTQYF.

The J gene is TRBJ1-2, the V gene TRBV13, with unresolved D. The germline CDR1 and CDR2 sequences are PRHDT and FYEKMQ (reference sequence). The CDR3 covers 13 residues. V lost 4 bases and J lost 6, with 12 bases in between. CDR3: CASSSLTENGYTF. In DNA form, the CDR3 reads TGTGCCAGCAGCTCACTAACGGAGAATGGCTACACCTTC.